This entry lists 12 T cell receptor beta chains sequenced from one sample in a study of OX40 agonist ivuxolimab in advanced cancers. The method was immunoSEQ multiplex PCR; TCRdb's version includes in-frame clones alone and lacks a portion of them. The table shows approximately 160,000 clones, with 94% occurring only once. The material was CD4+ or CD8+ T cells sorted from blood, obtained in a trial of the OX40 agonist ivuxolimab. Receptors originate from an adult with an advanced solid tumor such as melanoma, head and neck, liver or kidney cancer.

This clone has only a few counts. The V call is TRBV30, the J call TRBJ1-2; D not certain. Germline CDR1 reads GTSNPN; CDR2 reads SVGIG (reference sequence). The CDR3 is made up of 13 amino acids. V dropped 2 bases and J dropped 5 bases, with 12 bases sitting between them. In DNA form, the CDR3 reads TGTGCCTGGAGTAGCGAGAGGAGGTATGGCTACACCTTC. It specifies CAWSSERRYGYTF.

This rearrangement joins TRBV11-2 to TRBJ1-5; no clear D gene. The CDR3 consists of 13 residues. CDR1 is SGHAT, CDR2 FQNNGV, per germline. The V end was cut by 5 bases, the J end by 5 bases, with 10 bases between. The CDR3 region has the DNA TGTGCCAGCAGCCCCAGAGAGTATCAGCCCCAGCATTTT. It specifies CASSPREYQPQHF.

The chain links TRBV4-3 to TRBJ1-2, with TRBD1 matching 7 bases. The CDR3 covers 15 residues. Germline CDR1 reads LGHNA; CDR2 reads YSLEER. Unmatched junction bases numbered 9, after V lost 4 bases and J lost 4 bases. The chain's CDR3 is CASSPQGGAGYGYTF. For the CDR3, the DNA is TGCGCCAGCAGCCCCCAGGGGGGAGCGGGCTATGGCTACACCTTC.

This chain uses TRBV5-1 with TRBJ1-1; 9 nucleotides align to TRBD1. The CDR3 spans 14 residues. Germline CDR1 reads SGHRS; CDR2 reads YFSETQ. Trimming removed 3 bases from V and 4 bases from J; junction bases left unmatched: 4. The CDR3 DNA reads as TGCGCCAGCAGCTGGGGACAGGGATCCACTGAAGCTTTCTTT. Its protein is CASSWGQGSTEAFF.

CDR3 residues: CASSQDKRPNYGYTF. The DNA for the CDR3 is TGCGCCAGCAGCCAAGACAAGAGACCTAACTATGGCTACACCTTC. This chain connects TRBV4-3 to TRBJ1-2; D gene unclear. V lost 0 bases and J 0 bases, leaving 8 bases between the germline ends. The CDR3 loop spans 15 amino acids. The germline V gene encodes CDR1 LGHNA and CDR2 YSLEER.

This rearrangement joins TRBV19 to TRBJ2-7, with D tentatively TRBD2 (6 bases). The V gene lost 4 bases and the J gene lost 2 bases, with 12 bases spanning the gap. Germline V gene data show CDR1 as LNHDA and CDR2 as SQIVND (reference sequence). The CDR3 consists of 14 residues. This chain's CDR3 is CASSSSGGAYEQYF. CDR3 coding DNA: TGTGCCAGTAGTAGTAGCGGAGGAGCCTACGAGCAGTACTTC.

The CDR3 protein is CASSSRGGTGGYGYTF. Written as DNA, the CDR3 is TGTGCCAGCAGCTCTAGGGGCGGGACAGGGGGATATGGCTACACCTTC. The genes are TRBV7-2 and TRBJ1-2; 11 bases fit TRBD1. Germline lookup yields CDR1 SGHTA and CDR2 FQGNSA. J lost 5 bases, V lost 4 bases, and 9 bases had no gene match. The length of the CDR3 is 16 residues. Full variable domain (rest looked up from reference TRBV7-2 and TRBJ1-2): GAGVSQSPSNKVTEKGKDVELRCDPISGHTALYWYRQSLGQGLEFLIYFQGNSAPDKSGLPSDRFSAERTGGSVSTLTIQRTQQEDSAVYLCASSSRGGTGGYGYTFGSGTRLTVV.

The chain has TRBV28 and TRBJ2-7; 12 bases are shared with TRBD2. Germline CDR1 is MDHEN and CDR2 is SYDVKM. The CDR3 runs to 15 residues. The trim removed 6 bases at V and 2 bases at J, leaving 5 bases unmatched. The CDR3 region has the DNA TGTGCCAGCAGCTCCCTAGCGGGAGGGGCCTACGAGCAGTACTTC. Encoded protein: CASSSLAGGAYEQYF.

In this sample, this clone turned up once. CDR3 bases: TGCGCCAGCAGCCAAGGCGCGACCCGGGACAGCTACGAGCAGTACTTC. This codes for CASSQGATRDSYEQYF. The chain combines TRBV4-3 with TRBJ2-7; 7 nucleotides align to TRBD1. V lost 1 base, J lost 3 bases, and 9 bases stayed unmatched. Germline V gives CDR1 LGHNA, CDR2 YSLEER. The CDR3 extends over 16 amino acids.

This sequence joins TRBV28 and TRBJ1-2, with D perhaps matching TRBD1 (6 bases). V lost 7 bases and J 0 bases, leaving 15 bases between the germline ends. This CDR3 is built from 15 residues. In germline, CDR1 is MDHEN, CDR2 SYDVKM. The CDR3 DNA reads TGTGCCAGCACCCCATTAGGGACACCTAACTATGGCTACACCTTC. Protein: CASTPLGTPNYGYTF.

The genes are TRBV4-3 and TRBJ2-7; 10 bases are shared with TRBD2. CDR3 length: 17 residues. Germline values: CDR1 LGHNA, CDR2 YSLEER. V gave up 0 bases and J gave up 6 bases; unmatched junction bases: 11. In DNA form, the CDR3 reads TGCGCCAGCAGCCAAGATCTAGGAGCGGGAGGGACTCGCGAGCAGTACTTC. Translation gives CASSQDLGAGGTREQYF.

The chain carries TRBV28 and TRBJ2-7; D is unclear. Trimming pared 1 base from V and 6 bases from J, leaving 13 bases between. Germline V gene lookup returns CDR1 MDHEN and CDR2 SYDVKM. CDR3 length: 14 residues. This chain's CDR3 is CASSLSPSRGEQYF. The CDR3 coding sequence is TGTGCCAGCAGTTTATCTCCCAGCCGAGGCGAGCAGTACTTC.